The rows below give T cell receptor beta chains drawn from one sample of a study of T cells in Graves' hyperthyroidism and ophthalmopathy. TCRdb re-analysed the multiplex PCR reads in MiXCR, keeping a single row per CDR3 protein. The sample has approximately 560,000 distinct CDR3 sequences, around 46% seen once. Sequenced sample: peripheral blood or thyroid tissue (not recorded which). Every receptor here comes from a woman aged 18-30 years with Graves' hyperthyroidism. Both conserved end residues are part of each CDR3. Each record gives: clone size, V gene, D gene, J gene, CDR3 protein, CDR3 DNA. D genes are given only for firm matches. Not all rows give a size; the values are once, few, many and, for expanded clones, a class.

>many|TRBV2|-|TRBJ2-7
CASSFLDYEQYF
TGTGCCAGCAGCTTCCTGGACTACGAGCAGTACTTC
>-|TRBV24-1|-|TRBJ2-5
CATSGWDGETQYF
TGTGCCACCAGTGGGTGGGACGGGGAGACCCAGTACTTC
>-|TRBV7-6|TRBD1|TRBJ2-7
CASSAQGGISYEQYF
TGTGCCAGCAGCGCACAGGGGGGAATTTCCTACGAGCAGTACTTC
>-|TRBV15|-|TRBJ2-7
CATSRGGQGEQYF
TGTGCCACCAGCAGGGGGGGGCAGGGCGAGCAGTACTTC
>many|TRBV5-1|-|TRBJ1-5
CASSLDGHSNQPQHF
TGCGCCAGCAGCTTGGACGGGCATAGCAATCAGCCCCAGCATTTT
>-|TRBV6-4|-|TRBJ1-2
CASSDREAFGLGYGYTF
TGTGCCAGCAGTGACAGGGAGGCTTTCGGGCTTGGCTATGGCTACACCTTC
>few|TRBV6-5|-|TRBJ1-6
CASSSRSSYNSPLHF
TGTGCCAGCAGTTCGAGGAGTTCCTATAATTCACCCCTCCACTTT
>-|TRBV7-2|-|TRBJ1-4
CASSLAPGINEKLFF
TGTGCCAGCAGCTTAGCCCCAGGGATTAATGAAAAACTGTTTTTT
>-|TRBV25-1|-|TRBJ1-1
CASSELGSWTEAFF
TGTGCCAGCAGTGAATTGGGAAGTTGGACTGAAGCTTTCTTT
>few|TRBV9|-|TRBJ2-5
CASSAENRGETQYF
TGTGCCAGCAGCGCCGAAAATCGGGGAGAGACCCAGTACTTC
>-|TRBV2|TRBD1|TRBJ1-6
CASSDTGGNNSPLHF
TGTGCCAGCAGTGATACAGGGGGCAACAATTCACCCCTCCACTTT